The 15 T cell receptor beta chains below were found in one sample sequenced in a study of CD4 T cells in relation to SARS-CoV-2 and coronaviruses. Unexposed donor CD4+ T cells date from about 2011-2018, before the COVID-19 pandemic. Isolation of CD4+ T cells took place after roughly nine days in culture. This table comes from immunoSEQ multiplex PCR, and its TCRdb copy is limited to in-frame clones, with some not included. This table has about 22,000 clones, about 70% appearing once. No antigen has been identified for these receptors. The sequenced sample was CD4+ T cells from PBMCs, cultured in vitro. All receptors derive from a human donor in good health.

V and J are TRBV7-9 and TRBJ2-2, with TRBD1 identical over 9 bases. V was pared by 5 bases and J by 4 bases, with 8 bases of the junction left unmatched. CDR3 length equals 16 residues. Germline V lookup: CDR1 SEHNR, CDR2 FQNEAQ (reference sequence). The CDR3 coding sequence is TGTGCCAGCAGCCCGAGGACAGGGGAGATCACCGGGGAGCTGTTTTTT. Its translation is CASSPRTGEITGELFF.

This clone has more than one count but fewer than ten. The J gene is TRBJ2-1, the V gene TRBV29-1, with 7 bases that match TRBD2. CDR3 length: 14 residues. Losses at the gene ends were 6 bases for V and 7 bases for J; bases not matched to a gene: 12. Looked up from germline, CDR1 is SQVTM and CDR2 is ANQGSEA. Here the CDR3 reads CSVPSGGRANEQFF. CDR3 sequence (DNA): TGCAGCGTGCCAAGTGGCGGGAGAGCAAATGAGCAGTTCTTC.

The chain combines TRBV4-1 with TRBJ2-7; D remains unclear. This CDR3 has 15 residues. V lost 1 base and J lost 0, with 10 bases in between. Germline V gene lookup returns CDR1 MGHRA and CDR2 YSYEKL. The CDR3 sequence: CASSQGAVYSYEQYF. The DNA of the CDR3 is TGCGCCAGCAGCCAAGGGGCGGTGTACTCCTACGAGCAGTACTTC.

This sequence joins TRBV7-9 and TRBJ2-7, with 8 bases fitting TRBD1. The germline V gene has CDR1 SEHNR and CDR2 FQNEAQ (reference sequence). CDR3 length: 15 residues. V dropped 5 bases and J dropped 1; count of bases not matched to a gene: 7. CDR3 in amino acids: CASSLGQVISYEQYF. CDR3 DNA sequence: TGTGCCAGCAGCCTGGGACAGGTTATATCCTACGAGCAGTACTTC. The full variable domain, in which reference TRBV7-9 and TRBJ2-7 provide the parts outside the CDR3, is DTGVSQNPRHKITKRGQNVTFRCDPISEHNRLYWYRQTLGQGPEFLTYFQNEAQLEKSRLLSDRFSAERPKGSFSTLEIQRTEQGDSAMYLCASSLGQVISYEQYFGPGTRLTVT.

The V and J genes are TRBV5-5 and TRBJ1-2, with a possible D match to TRBD1 (6 bases). V was trimmed by 4 bases and J by 2 bases, leaving 9 bases between them. Germline CDR1 SGHKS, CDR2 YYEKEE (reference sequence). CDR3 size: 13 residues. The CDR3 DNA follows: TGTGCCAGCAGCACAGGGCTAAACTATGGCTACACCTTC. Its translation: CASSTGLNYGYTF. Based on the CDR3 plus reference TRBV5-5 and TRBJ1-2, the full variable domain is DAGVTQSPTHLIKTRGQQVTLRCSPISGHKSVSWYQQVLGQGPQFIFQYYEKEERGRGNFPDRFSARQFPNYSSELNVNALLLGDSALYLCASSTGLNYGYTFGSGTRLTVV.

This clone showed up just once. The chain couples TRBV3-1 (or the pseudogene TRBV3-2) to TRBJ1-3, with 7 bases fitting TRBD1. CDR1 and CDR2 from the germline V gene are LGHDT and YNNKEL (reference sequence). There are 16 residues in the CDR3. Trimming cost V 3 bases and J 5 bases; bases outside gene matches: 10. CDR3 amino acids: CASSHGASGGRNTIYF. The CDR3 region has the DNA TGTGCCAGCAGCCACGGGGCGTCAGGGGGAAGAAACACCATATATTTT.

The CDR3 region has the DNA TGCGCCAGCAGCTTGGAACCGCTCAATCAGCCCCAGCATTTT. Its translation is CASSLEPLNQPQHF. The gene calls are TRBV5-1 and TRBJ1-5; D unclear. Germline V gene sequence: CDR1 SGHRS, CDR2 YFSETQ. Between the trimmed V and J ends, which lost 0 bases and 3 bases, there was a span of 7 bases. This CDR3 is 14 amino acids long.

This chain connects TRBV12-3 or TRBV12-4 to TRBJ1-1; no reliable D call. There are 13 residues in the CDR3. V was shortened by 8 bases and J by 5 bases, with 15 bases between the two germline ends. CDR3 loop: CASGQDGVTEAFF. The CDR3 bases are TGTGCCAGCGGTCAGGACGGGGTTACTGAAGCTTTCTTT.

The genes are TRBV5-1 and TRBJ1-1; 10 bases agree with TRBD1. Germline V CDR1 and CDR2: SGHRS, YFSETQ. The CDR3 sequence is 16 residues long. V gave up 5 bases and J gave up 0 bases; unmatched junction bases: 7. The CDR3 reads CASRGQGTPMNTEAFF. The CDR3 DNA is TGCGCCAGCAGGGGACAGGGGACCCCCATGAACACTGAAGCTTTCTTT.

This clone has just a few counts. This rearrangement joins TRBV5-1 to TRBJ2-1; a weak D match, TRBD1 (7 bases). Trimming left V 0 bases short and J 10 bases short, with 11 bases between. The CDR3 has 13 amino acids. CDR1 SGHRS and CDR2 YFSETQ come from the germline V gene. CDR3 amino acids: CASSLGQGGEQFF. CDR3 nucleotides: TGCGCCAGCAGCTTGGGACAGGGAGGAGAGCAGTTCTTC.

The rearrangement joins TRBV19 to TRBJ1-5; perhaps TRBD1 as D (6 bases). Per germline, CDR1 LNHDA and CDR2 SQIVND (reference sequence). The CDR3 has 16 amino acids. Trimming removed 6 bases at V and 2 bases at J, with 17 bases between. Here the CDR3 reads CASRGGGSQGNQPQHF. The DNA for the CDR3 is TGTGCCAGTAGGGGCGGGGGCTCCCAAGGCAATCAGCCCCAGCATTTT. The full variable domain, its missing parts supplied by reference TRBV19 and TRBJ1-5, is DGGITQSPKYLFRKEGQNVTLSCEQNLNHDAMYWYRQDPGQGLRLIYYSQIVNDFQKGDIAEGYSVSREKKESFPLTVTSAQKNPTAFYLCASRGGGSQGNQPQHFGDGTRLSIL.

The rearrangement uses TRBV5-1 and TRBJ2-3, with TRBD2 identical over 15 bases. This CDR3 is 17 amino acids long. Germline V gene sequence: CDR1 SGHRS, CDR2 YFSETQ. V was clipped by 5 bases and J by 4 bases; unmatched bases: 8. CDR3 amino acids: CASRTGLAGGLPDTQYF. CDR3 nucleotide sequence: TGCGCCAGCAGAACCGGACTAGCGGGGGGGCTCCCAGATACGCAGTATTTT.

The rearrangement links TRBV7-8 to TRBJ2-1; 9 nucleotides align to TRBD2. V was clipped by 5 bases and J by 6 bases; unmatched bases: 5. Germline CDR1 reads SGHVS; CDR2 reads FQNEAQ. The CDR3 is made up of 14 amino acids. The CDR3 region is CASSPTSGANEQFF. In DNA, the CDR3 is TGTGCCAGCAGCCCGACTAGCGGAGCCAATGAGCAGTTCTTC.

This chain joins TRBV6-2 or TRBV6-3 and TRBJ1-1, with D hard to call. This CDR3 comprises 16 residues. V was cut by 6 bases and J by 0 bases, with 17 bases left in between. Per germline, CDR1 MNHEY and CDR2 SVGEGT. The CDR3 region is CASSTTQTYMNTEAFF. DNA for the CDR3: TGTGCCAGCAGCACCACGCAGACATACATGAACACTGAAGCTTTCTTT.

This clone turned up a few times. The rearrangement uses TRBV7-9 and TRBJ2-2; D may match TRBD1 or TRBD2 (5 bases each). The CDR3 sequence is 16 residues long. Germline V lookup: CDR1 SEHNR, CDR2 FQNEAQ (reference sequence). The ends were cut back, 5 bases at V and 1 base at J, with 14 bases in the middle. Here the CDR3 reads CASSAPGRENTGELFF. Written as DNA, the CDR3 is TGTGCCAGCAGCGCACCGGGACGGGAGAACACCGGGGAGCTGTTTTTT. The full variable domain, rest sourced from reference TRBV7-9 and TRBJ2-2, is DTGVSQNPRHKITKRGQNVTFRCDPISEHNRLYWYRQTLGQGPEFLTYFQNEAQLEKSRLLSDRFSAERPKGSFSTLEIQRTEQGDSAMYLCASSAPGRENTGELFFGEGSRLTVL.